The 5 T cell receptor beta chains presented below share a single source sample, sequenced in a study of tumor-infiltrating lymphocytes in primary liver carcinoma. The input was 450 to 500 ng total RNA; TCR beta cDNA was made from it with a constant-region primer. Slightly modified ARM-PCR with three nested multiplex PCR rounds yielded TCR beta libraries. The study ran its first two PCR rounds for around 9 cycles each, using TRBV1-TRBV30 forward primers and a C-beta reverse primer. TCRdb reprocessed the multiplex PCR reads with MiXCR, giving one entry per CDR3 protein. The top ten clones hold about 6.1% of a sample with approximately 340,000 distinct CDR3 sequences, almost 65% of them seen once. Germline DNA was also extracted, and blood RNA was taken from unsorted whole blood. Specimen: peripheral blood. Receptor source: a man between 35 and 55 years old with primary liver carcinoma and hepatitis B virus infection.

The rearrangement joins TRBV7-9 to TRBJ2-1, with 7 bases that match TRBD2. Germline loops: CDR1 SEHNR, CDR2 FQNEAQ (reference sequence). V dropped 2 bases and J dropped 10; count of bases not matched to a gene: 17. There are 17 residues in the CDR3. As DNA, the CDR3 is TGTGCCAGCAGCTTAACGGCTGTAACCAGCGGGGCCATGGAGCAGTTCTTC. Protein product: CASSLTAVTSGAMEQFF.

Notes on this clonotype: An end of the junction differs from the germline gene, which may be a read error. The chain links TRBV4-2 to TRBJ2-2, with D tentatively TRBD2 (6 bases). Germline V gives CDR1 LGHNA, CDR2 YNFKEQ. This CDR3 region has 14 residues. CDR3 DNA: TGTGCCAGCGGCCAAGCTCTGACCGCCGGGGGGCTGTTTTTT. Amino acids: CASGQALTAGGLFF.

As for this clonotype: Just one base apart from a much larger clone, this may be a read error. The chain links TRBV4-1 to TRBJ2-1, with 7 bases that match TRBD2. CDR3 length: 14 amino acids. Germline-derived CDR1 and CDR2 are MGHRA and YSYEKL. The CDR3 region is CASSPREVGNVQFF. The DNA of the CDR3 is TGCGCCAGCAGCCCCCGGGAGGTCGGCAATGTGCAGTTCTTC.

On this clonotype: The missing conserved phenylalanine or tryptophan at the end of this CDR3 makes a read error likely. The gene calls are TRBV28 and TRBJ2-7; D unresolved. CDR1 is MDHEN and CDR2 is SYDVKM in the germline V gene. V was pared by 6 bases and J by 4 bases, with 4 bases between. CDR3 size: 10 residues. The CDR3 coding sequence is TGTGCCAGCAGCGGGTACGAGCAGTACTTG. This codes for CASSGYEQYL.

Note on this clonotype: The junction shows a germline mismatch at one end, possibly a read error. This chain uses TRBV11-2 with TRBJ2-1; maybe TRBD2 (5 bases). CDR3 length: 15 residues. CDR1 is SGHAT and CDR2 is FQNNGV in the germline V gene. The CDR3 protein is CDSSPQREGLGEQFF. In DNA, the CDR3 is TGTGACAGCAGTCCCCAGCGCGAGGGATTGGGTGAGCAGTTCTTC. Drawing the rest from reference TRBV11-2 and TRBJ2-1, the complete variable domain is EAGVAQSPRYKIIEKRQSVAFWCNPISGHATLYWYQQILGQGPKLLIQFQNNGVVDDSQLPKDRFSAERLKGVDSTLKIQPAKLEDSAVYLCDSSPQREGLGEQFFGPGTRLTVL.